What follows describes a single T cell receptor beta chain. The antigen is undetermined. Sequence at one end of the junction differs from germline and may be a read error. Authors of the study amplified TCR beta CDR3 regions from RNA transcripts. First-round RT-PCR of the TCR CDR3 relied on the HTBI primer set. TCRdb re-derived calls from the multiplex PCR reads in MiXCR, one entry per CDR3 protein. The table includes 500,000 to 800,000 distinct CDR3 sequences, 45% detected once. The data stem from a study of T cells in Graves' hyperthyroidism and ophthalmopathy. Study-level points and caveats: Appearing also in blood were most of the thyroid clonotypes expanded above 0.001. Median prediction lead before ophthalmopathy onset was about 6.5 months with the model.

Germline lookup yields CDR1 MNHEY and CDR2 SVGAGI. The CDR3 spans 13 residues. The diagnostic basis comprised clinical symptoms, serum thyroxine and TRAb, thyroid ultrasound and orbital computed tomography. The clonotype originates from an adult man with Graves' disease, either hyperthyroidism or ophthalmopathy (not recorded which). Sequencing input: peripheral blood or thyroid tissue (not recorded which). The rearrangement links TRBV6-5 to TRBJ1-1; D unclear. In nucleotides, the CDR3 is TGTGCCGGCAGTTACTTGCAGAACACTGAAGCTTTCTTT. Translating it yields CAGSYLQNTEAFF.